A selection of T cell receptor beta chains follows, all from one sample in a study of blood T cells in healthy people across ages. Using its own MiXCR run on the 5' RACE reads, TCRdb lists one record per CDR3 protein. The sample lists 550,000 to 650,000 distinct CDR3 sequences, less than 35% occurring once. The sequencing sample was made of blood. The receptor set was obtained from a woman older than 75 in good health. CDR3s include the opening cysteine and the closing phenylalanine or tryptophan.

j_call v_call cdr3_aa
. TRBV30 CAWSRLDRVHEQYF
TRBJ2-4 TRBV7-9 CASSSGQESGEQYF
TRBJ1-6 TRBV3-1 CASSHRLGQGNSPLHF
TRBJ2-5 TRBV6-1 CASSEAPSKGETQYF
TRBJ1-5 TRBV19 CASSRRGNQPQHF
TRBJ2-5 TRBV6-2/TRBV6-3 CASREDYRYQETQYF
TRBJ1-2 TRBV4-1 CASSQLRAGAIYGYTF
TRBJ2-7 TRBV2 CASKSLMYEQYF
TRBJ1-1 TRBV7-8 CASSRPDTEAFF
TRBJ1-2 TRBV9 CASSVVADDNYGYTF
TRBJ1-1 TRBV5-1 CASRVGASNTEAFF
TRBJ1-2 TRBV4-1 CASSHTGATNYGYTF